Shown below are 14 T cell receptor beta chains from a single sample sequenced in a study of tumor and adjacent non-tumor tissue in lung cancer (dated by TCRdb to the late 2010s). Bulk unsorted tissue served as the source for RNA extraction, and RNA quality was assessed using a NanoDrop ND-1000 and an Agilent 2100. Receptor amplification or capture employed multiplex PCR. Sequencing took place on an Illumina HiSeq 2500. TCRbeta libraries were built by three rounds of nested PCR using primers (Table S4), following protocols modified from ARM-PCR. TCRdb handled the public reads itself, with Q25 trimming in fastp and clone calling in MiXCR, and kept productive beta chains. When rows share a CDR3 protein, they turn into one entry using the most common DNA and genes. The sample includes 100,000 to 120,000 distinct CDR3 sequences, with approximately 84% observed a single time. The ten largest account for more than 20% of the sample.

The material sequenced was lung tumor tissue. These receptors were collected from a man between 65 and 85 years old with non-small cell lung cancer.

Turning to this clonotype: No conserved phenylalanine or tryptophan is present at the end of the CDR3, so a read error is the likely explanation. No DNA is shown, since the ends of the CDR3 on it are uncertain; the CDR3 is the one TCRdb lists. CDR3 protein: CASRSQGPSFHEQFL. The chain couples TRBV10-2 to TRBJ2-1; the table calls TRBD1, which could not be checked here. Germline loops: CDR1 WSHSY, CDR2 SAAADI. The CDR3 adds up to 15 amino acids, both ends counted.

A remark on this clonotype: The junction departs from germline at one end; a sequencing error may be responsible. V usage is TRBV29-1 and J usage is TRBJ1-2; D call uncertain. The CDR3 spans 14 residues. CDR1 is SQVTM and CDR2 is ANQGSEA in the germline V gene. The CDR3 loop is CSVDDPMRAYGCTF. CDR3 bases: TGCAGCGTTGACGATCCAATGAGGGCCTATGGCTGCACCTTC.

This clonotype was seen many times. V is TRBV28 and J is TRBJ1-2; the D gene is possibly TRBD1 (5 bases). This CDR3 spans 12 amino acids. Germline V gives CDR1 MDHEN, CDR2 SYDVKM. Trimming stripped 8 bases from V and 5 bases from J, with 12 bases between. This chain's CDR3 is CASYRSGYGYTF. The CDR3 DNA is TGTGCCAGCTATAGGTCAGGGTATGGCTACACCTTC.

The chain joins TRBV7-8 to TRBJ1-5; TRBD1 aligns across 7 bases. The CDR3 runs to 15 residues. V was pared by 6 bases and J by 0 bases, with 5 bases of the junction left unmatched. Germline V gene lookup returns CDR1 SGHVS and CDR2 FQNEAQ. The CDR3 nucleotides are TGTGCCAGCAGTGTGACAGGGAATAGCAATCAGCCCCAGCATTTT. Its protein is CASSVTGNSNQPQHF.

As concerns this clonotype: The junction differs from germline at one of its ends, possibly a read error. The J gene is TRBJ2-1, the V gene TRBV29-1, with D hard to call. In germline, CDR1 is SQVTM, CDR2 ANQGSEA. CDR3 length: 12 residues. CDR3 nucleotide sequence: TGCAGCGTTGAAAAATCAATGGGTGAGAAGTTCTTC. It translates to CSVEKSMGEKFF.

A remark on this clonotype: The final CDR3 position lacks the conserved phenylalanine or tryptophan, pointing to a likely read error. V usage is TRBV6-1 and J usage is TRBJ2-6; 11 nucleotides align to TRBD2. This CDR3 comprises 18 residues. Germline V gives CDR1 MNHNS, CDR2 SASEGT. CDR3 in amino acids: CTSNPGLAAHSGANVLTV. CDR3 DNA: TGTACCAGCAATCCGGGACTAGCGGCACACTCCGGGGCCAACGTCCTGACTGTC.

As concerns this clonotype: Because it lacks the conserved phenylalanine or tryptophan at the end, this CDR3 is likely a read error. The chain has TRBV29-1 and TRBJ2-5, with D maybe TRBD1 (6 bases). Germline V lookup: CDR1 SQVTM, CDR2 ANQGSEA. This CDR3 is built from 16 residues. The ends were cut back, 7 bases at V and 2 bases at J, with 23 bases in the middle. CDR3 coding DNA: TGCAGCGCCAAGCCCTATATCAAGACAGGTCAAGAGACCCAGTACTCC. This encodes CSAKPYIKTGQETQYS.

Of note for this clonotype: A much larger clonotype is one base distant, so this may be a read error. J is TRBJ2-5 and V is TRBV20-1; no clear D. Per germline, CDR1 DFQATT and CDR2 SNEGSKA (reference sequence). The CDR3 totals 8 residues. CDR3 DNA: TGCAATGCTAGAGGCAATATCTTC. It encodes CNARGNIF.

With respect to this clonotype: One end of the junction varies from germline; a read error may be responsible. The chain is built from TRBV5-6 and TRBJ2-5, with no clear D. The CDR3 loop spans 12 amino acids. Looked up from germline, CDR1 is SGHDT and CDR2 is YYEEEE. CDR3 DNA sequence: TGTGCCAGCTGCTACATAGAAGAGACCCAGTATTTC. It codes for CASCYIEETQYF.

In the case of this clonotype: Relative to the germline gene, one junction end is altered; a read error may explain this. This CDR3 reads CASSESRWRQAYF. The DNA for the CDR3 is TGCGCCAGCAGTGAGTCGAGATGGAGGCAGGCCTACTTC. This chain joins TRBV10-2 and TRBJ1-2; D not resolved. Looked up from germline, CDR1 is WSHSY and CDR2 is SAAADI. The CDR3 spans 13 residues.

In this sample, this clonotype turned up once. The chain combines TRBV20-1 with TRBJ2-5, with 8 bases fitting TRBD1. Trimming took 5 bases from V and 5 from J; bases not matched to a gene: 7. Looked up from germline, CDR1 is DFQATT and CDR2 is SNEGSKA (reference sequence). This CDR3 is 13 amino acids long. In DNA, the CDR3 is TGCAGTGCTTCGACAGGGGTCGTTGAGACCCAGTACTTC. Its protein is CSASTGVVETQYF.

A note on this clonotype: One end of the junction fails to match germline, which may point to a read error. This chain joins TRBV20-1 and TRBJ2-3; 7 bases line up with TRBD1. There are 16 residues in the CDR3. CDR1 and CDR2 (germline): DFQATT, SNEGSKA (reference sequence). CDR3 in DNA: TGCAGTGCTAGAGACTCTAGACAAGGTGGGACAGATACGCAGTATTTC. The encoded protein is CSARDSRQGGTDTQYF.

The CDR3 reads CASSLARGSQYF. The DNA of the CDR3 is TGTGCCAGCAGCTTAGCGCGGGGATCCCAGTACTTC. This sequence joins TRBV11-1 and TRBJ2-5; TRBD2 might be the D (6 bases). Germline-derived CDR1 and CDR2 are SGHAT and FQDESV (reference sequence). The V gene lost 0 bases and the J gene lost 9 bases, with 8 bases spanning the gap. The CDR3 contains 12 residues.

This clonotype was detected ten times or more. The chain employs TRBV29-1 and TRBJ2-1; no clear D gene. Trimming shortened V by 1 base and J by 0 bases, and 10 bases separated the two germline ends. Germline CDR1 SQVTM, CDR2 ANQGSEA. This CDR3 spans 15 amino acids. CDR3 in amino acids: CSVEGKHSSYNEQFF. The CDR3 DNA is TGCAGCGTTGAAGGTAAACACAGCTCCTACAATGAGCAGTTCTTC.